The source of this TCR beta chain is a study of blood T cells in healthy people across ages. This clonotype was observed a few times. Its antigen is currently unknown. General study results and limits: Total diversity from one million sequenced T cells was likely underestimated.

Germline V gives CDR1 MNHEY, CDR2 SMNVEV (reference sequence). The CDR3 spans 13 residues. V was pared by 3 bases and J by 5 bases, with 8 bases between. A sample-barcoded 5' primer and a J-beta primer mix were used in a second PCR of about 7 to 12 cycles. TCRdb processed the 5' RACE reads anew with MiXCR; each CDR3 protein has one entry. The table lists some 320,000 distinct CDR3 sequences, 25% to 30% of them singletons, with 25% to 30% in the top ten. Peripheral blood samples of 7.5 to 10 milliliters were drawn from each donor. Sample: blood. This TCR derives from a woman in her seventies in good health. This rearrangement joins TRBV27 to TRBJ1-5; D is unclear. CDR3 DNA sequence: TGTGCCAGCAGTTTGGACCGGTATCAGCCCCAGCATTTT. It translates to CASSLDRYQPQHF.